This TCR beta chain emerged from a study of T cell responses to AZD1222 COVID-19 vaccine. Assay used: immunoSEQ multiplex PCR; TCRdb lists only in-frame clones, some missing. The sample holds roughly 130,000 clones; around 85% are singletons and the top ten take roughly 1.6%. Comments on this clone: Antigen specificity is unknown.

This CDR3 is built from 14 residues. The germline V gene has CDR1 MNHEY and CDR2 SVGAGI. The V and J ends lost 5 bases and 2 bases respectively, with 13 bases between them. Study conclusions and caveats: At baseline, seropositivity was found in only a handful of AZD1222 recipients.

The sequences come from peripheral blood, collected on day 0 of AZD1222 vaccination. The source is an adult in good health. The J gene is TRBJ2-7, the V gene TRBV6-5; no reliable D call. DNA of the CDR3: TGTGCCAGCAGTCCCCAAGGCGGTCCCTACGAGCAGTACTTC. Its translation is CASSPQGGPYEQYF.